What follows is one TCR beta chain and its context. The authors' processing: Reference gene primer amplification gave estimated nucleated cell counts. Clones were read by immunoSEQ multiplex PCR, and TCRdb kept only the in-frame ones, dropping some. The V and J calls and clone size are taken from that table; D and trimming were inferred from the DNA. This table holds approximately 59,000 clones, about 81% found once. The entry originates in a study of blood T cell repertoires in COVID-19. For the study at large: COVID-19 samples collected from the United States, Italy and Spain covered acute and convalescent phases. Sample material is recorded as cDNA or gDNA derived from T cells, B-cell-depleted T cells, or PBMCs.

The V gene lost 2 bases and the J gene lost 5 bases, with 6 bases spanning the gap. This CDR3 has 12 amino acids. The germline gives CDR1 MDHEN, CDR2 SYDVKM. V and J are TRBV28 and TRBJ1-1; D gene ambiguous. This TCR derives from an elderly man with acute or convalescent COVID-19. Sequences were obtained from peripheral blood. The CDR3, as DNA: TGTGCCAGCAGTTTAAGGAGGACTGAAGCTTTCTTT. This encodes CASSLRRTEAFF.